The source of this T cell receptor beta chain is a study of T cells in Graves' hyperthyroidism and ophthalmopathy. This CDR3 is built from 17 residues. The germline CDR1 and CDR2 sequences are MNHEY and SMNVEV (reference sequence). V lost 4 bases to trimming and J lost 2 bases; unmatched junction nucleotides: 7. RNA transcripts were the template for amplifying TCR beta CDR3 regions. The HTBI set primed first-round TCR CDR3 RT-PCR. MiXCR, applied by TCRdb to the multiplex PCR reads, yields one record per CDR3 protein. The data contain 700,000 or so distinct CDR3 sequences, roughly 14% of them singletons.

This clonotype was obtained from a woman aged 45-59 years with Graves' ophthalmopathy. The material sequenced was blood. V usage is TRBV27 and J usage is TRBJ2-3; 12 bases match TRBD2. CDR3 in amino acids: CASSSWTSGVNTDTQYF. The CDR3 DNA reads TGTGCCAGCAGTTCTTGGACTAGCGGGGTAAACACAGATACGCAGTATTTT.